One sample yielded the 32 T cell receptor beta chains listed below, sequenced in a study of blood T cell repertoires in COVID-19. TCRdb's copy holds only in-frame clones and misses some; the assay was immunoSEQ multiplex PCR. The table records 55,000 to 70,000 clones, more than 70% of them present only once. The specimen sequenced was PBMCs or T cells enriched from blood (not recorded which). All receptors derive from a woman in her forties who had recovered from COVID-19.

This chain uses TRBV6-5 with TRBJ1-4; D unclear. V was clipped by 4 bases and J by 8 bases, with 14 bases between them. From germline, CDR1 is MNHEY and CDR2 SVGAGI. The CDR3 is 14 residues long. CDR3 loop: CASSSRTSAEKLFF. The CDR3 DNA follows: TGTGCCAGCAGTTCCAGGACTTCTGCGGAAAAACTGTTTTTT.

The chain couples TRBV5-1 to TRBJ1-6; TRBD1 matches at 11 bases. This CDR3 is 15 amino acids long. CDR1 SGHRS and CDR2 YFSETQ come from the germline V gene. V was pared by 3 bases and J by 10 bases, with 6 bases of the junction left unmatched. DNA of the CDR3: TGCGCCAGCAGCTACCGGGACAGGGGGTCCTCACCCCTCCACTTT. It specifies CASSYRDRGSSPLHF.

The gene calls are TRBV27 and TRBJ2-7, with a weak D call TRBD1 (5 bases). The germline CDR1 and CDR2 sequences are MNHEY and SMNVEV (reference sequence). Trimming stripped 6 bases from V and 0 bases from J, with 12 bases between. CDR3 length: 14 residues. The CDR3 protein is CASRPQVFSYEQYF. DNA for the CDR3: TGTGCCAGCAGACCACAGGTGTTCTCCTACGAGCAGTACTTC.

This clone was counted a single time. The V gene is TRBV5-1, the J gene TRBJ2-3, with a possible D match to TRBD2 (5 bases). The germline V and J ends were trimmed by 5 bases and 2 bases, with 15 bases remaining between them. The CDR3 loop spans 15 amino acids. The germline V gene has CDR1 SGHRS and CDR2 YFSETQ. The CDR3 loop is CASRVSGTDTDTQYF. Here the CDR3 DNA reads TGCGCCAGCAGGGTATCGGGAACCGACACAGATACGCAGTATTTT.

The CDR3: CASSLKGQAFMNTEAFF. In DNA form, the CDR3 reads TGTGCCAGCAGCCTTAAGGGACAGGCGTTCATGAACACTGAAGCTTTCTTT. The V gene is TRBV4-2, the J gene TRBJ1-1; 8 positions match TRBD1. After removal of 4 bases from V and 0 bases from J, the junction contained 10 bases not matched to a gene. CDR3 length equals 17 residues. Germline-derived CDR1 and CDR2 are LGHNA and YNFKEQ.

The chain carries TRBV6-5 and TRBJ2-7; 9 bases fit TRBD1. CDR3 length: 15 residues. CDR1 and CDR2 from the germline V gene are MNHEY and SVGAGI. V lost 5 bases and J lost 5; bases outside the gene matches: 10. For the CDR3, the DNA is TGTGCCAGCAGTAAACCCGGGACAGGGTACAACGAGCAGTACTTC. Translation gives CASSKPGTGYNEQYF.

The J gene is TRBJ2-1, the V gene TRBV6-1, with D possibly matching TRBD2 (7 bases). The CDR3 extends over 15 amino acids. V was shortened by 1 base and J by 7 bases, with 14 bases between the two germline ends. CDR1 and CDR2 from the germline V gene are MNHNS and SASEGT. The CDR3 reads CASSEVSEGGNEQFF. DNA for the CDR3: TGTGCCAGCAGTGAAGTATCTGAGGGGGGGAATGAGCAGTTCTTC.

The chain recombines TRBV15 with TRBJ2-2; 11 bases are a match to TRBD1. The CDR3 is 16 amino acids. The trim removed 8 bases at V and 5 bases at J, leaving 10 bases unmatched. CDR1 and CDR2 from the germline V gene are LNHNV and YYDKDF (reference sequence). The CDR3 sequence is CATERTGGVGTGELFF. CDR3 in DNA: TGTGCCACCGAAAGGACAGGGGGCGTTGGGACCGGGGAGCTGTTTTTT.

This clone was recorded once. This chain joins TRBV19 and TRBJ2-3; the match to TRBD2 covers 14 bases. Germline V gene data show CDR1 as LNHDA and CDR2 as SQIVND (reference sequence). Trimming took 5 bases from V and 2 from J; bases not matched to a gene: 3. This CDR3 is built from 16 residues. CDR3 sequence reads: CASSPGLAGVTDTQYF. The DNA of the CDR3 is TGTGCCAGTAGTCCGGGACTAGCGGGGGTCACAGATACGCAGTATTTT.

The genes are TRBV5-1 and TRBJ2-5; TRBD2 matches at 9 bases. The CDR3 spans 15 residues. J lost 5 bases, V lost 3 bases, and 8 bases had no gene match. Germline values: CDR1 SGHRS, CDR2 YFSETQ. The CDR3 loop reads CASSYSSGVGETQYF. CDR3 in DNA: TGCGCCAGCAGCTACTCTAGCGGGGTTGGGGAGACCCAGTACTTC.

The J gene is TRBJ2-5, the V gene TRBV7-3; 10 bases fit TRBD2. Germline values: CDR1 SGHTA, CDR2 FQGTGA. The length of the CDR3 is 16 residues. The J segment lost 0 bases and the V segment lost 0 bases, leaving 1 base of the junction unmatched. The DNA of the CDR3 is TGTGCCAGCAGCTTAACTAGCGGGGGGAACCAAGAGACCCAGTACTTC. Its protein is CASSLTSGGNQETQYF.

J is TRBJ2-5 and V is TRBV19; 10 bases align to TRBD2. This CDR3 has 16 residues. In germline, CDR1 is LNHDA, CDR2 SQIVND (reference sequence). V dropped 1 base and J dropped 2; count of bases not matched to a gene: 4. CDR3 nucleotides: TGTGCCAGTAGTATAGCTGCTAGCGGGGGACAAGAGACCCAGTACTTC. It yields the protein CASSIAASGGQETQYF.

The rearrangement links TRBV5-1 to TRBJ2-3, with D tentatively TRBD2 (7 bases). This CDR3 is 19 amino acids long. CDR1 SGHRS and CDR2 YFSETQ come from the germline V gene. The ends were cut back, 3 bases at V and 2 bases at J, with 25 bases in the middle. CDR3 nucleotide sequence: TGCGCCAGCAGCTCCATCCCGGTGGAGTTGCGGGGGCTCACAGATACGCAGTATTTT. Its protein product is CASSSIPVELRGLTDTQYF.

The chain has TRBV19 and TRBJ1-2; D call uncertain. Germline-derived CDR1 and CDR2 are LNHDA and SQIVND (reference sequence). Trimming cost V 1 base and J 2 bases, with 5 bases left between them. The CDR3 extends over 13 amino acids. The CDR3 sequence: CASSIGGNYGYTF. The CDR3 DNA is TGTGCCAGTAGTATAGGAGGGAACTATGGCTACACCTTC.

This clone was observed once. The V and J genes are TRBV15 and TRBJ1-4, with 9 bases matching TRBD1. The V segment lost 2 bases and the J segment 8 bases; nucleotides outside the gene matches: 6. Per the germline V gene, CDR1 is LNHNV and CDR2 is YYDKDF (reference sequence). The CDR3 spans 15 residues. The CDR3: CATSRPQGAREKLFF. The CDR3 DNA is TGTGCCACCAGCAGACCACAGGGGGCCAGGGAAAAACTGTTTTTT.

V usage is TRBV6-5 and J usage is TRBJ1-1; D is ambiguous. This CDR3 has 11 amino acids. Trimming took off 10 bases at V and 11 bases at J, with 17 bases between the two ends. The germline V gene encodes CDR1 MNHEY and CDR2 SVGAGI. The CDR3 DNA follows: TGTGCCATATCAAACCAGATTTGGGCTTTCTTT. Amino acid sequence: CAISNQIWAFF.

J is TRBJ2-1 and V is TRBV2; TRBD1 matches 7 bases. V gave up 8 bases and J gave up 5 bases; unmatched junction bases: 9. The CDR3 contains 14 residues. Per the germline V gene, CDR1 is SNHLY and CDR2 is FYNNEI. CDR3 amino acids: CASPKGQYNNEQFF. In DNA, the CDR3 is TGTGCCAGCCCCAAGGGACAGTACAACAATGAGCAGTTCTTC.

J is TRBJ1-2 and V is TRBV6-5; 7 bases match TRBD1. CDR3 length: 14 amino acids. V was clipped by 6 bases and J by 5 bases; unmatched bases: 9. Per germline, CDR1 MNHEY and CDR2 SVGAGI. CDR3 nucleotides: TGTGCCAGCAGAGGACAGGCTTTGGGGTATGGCTACACCTTC. The encoded protein is CASRGQALGYGYTF.

The chain joins TRBV25-1 to TRBJ1-6; 7 nucleotides align to TRBD1. This CDR3 has 15 amino acids. V was pared by 3 bases and J by 4 bases, with 3 bases of the junction left unmatched. From germline, CDR1 is MGHDK and CDR2 SYGVNS. The CDR3 bases are TGTGCCAGCAGTGACCCGGGACAGTATAATTCACCCCTCCACTTT. It encodes CASSDPGQYNSPLHF.

The rearrangement uses TRBV12-3 or TRBV12-4 and TRBJ2-7; 9 bases line up with TRBD1. Losses at the gene ends were 4 bases for V and 4 bases for J; bases not matched to a gene: 2. The CDR3 has 13 residues. The CDR3 bases are TGTGCCAGCAGTTACAGGGGGCTATACGAGCAGTACTTC. This translates into CASSYRGLYEQYF.

V gene TRBV5-1 combines with J gene TRBJ2-7; tentatively, D is TRBD1 (5 bases). V lost 3 bases and J 6 bases, leaving 16 bases between the germline ends. Germline CDR1 is SGHRS and CDR2 is YFSETQ. The CDR3 covers 14 residues. CDR3 region: CASSSLQDSGEQYF. CDR3 nucleotides: TGCGCCAGCAGCTCTTTACAGGATTCAGGCGAGCAGTACTTC. Combining the CDR3 with reference TRBV5-1 and TRBJ2-7 gives the whole variable domain KAGVTQTPRYLIKTRGQQVTLSCSPISGHRSVSWYQQTPGQGLQFLFEYFSETQRNKGNFPGRFSGRQFSNSRSEMNVSTLELGDSALYLCASSSLQDSGEQYFGPGTRLTVT.

V is TRBV27 and J is TRBJ1-1, with D possibly TRBD1 on 5 matching bases. CDR1 and CDR2 (germline): MNHEY, SMNVEV (reference sequence). Trimming stripped 0 bases from V and 5 bases from J, with 10 bases between. CDR3 length: 14 amino acids. CDR3 bases: TGTGCCAGCAGTTTATCGTGGGGGGGGACTGAAGCTTTCTTT. It is translated as CASSLSWGGTEAFF.

The rearrangement links TRBV10-2 to TRBJ1-5; 12 bases agree with TRBD1. Germline V gene data show CDR1 as WSHSY and CDR2 as SAAADI. V gave up 6 bases and J gave up 6 bases; unmatched junction bases: 6. This CDR3 comprises 15 residues. CDR3 DNA: TGCGCCAGCAGGACGGGACAGGGGGCAGGTCAGCCCCAGCATTTT. Protein: CASRTGQGAGQPQHF.

This clone appeared once. The J gene is TRBJ2-3, the V gene TRBV19; D unclear. Germline V gene data show CDR1 as LNHDA and CDR2 as SQIVND (reference sequence). This CDR3 contains 13 residues. The ends were cut back, 3 bases at V and 0 bases at J, with 4 bases in the middle. The CDR3 sequence is CASSIQSTDTQYF. CDR3 DNA: TGTGCCAGTAGTATCCAGAGCACAGATACGCAGTATTTT.

The V and J genes are TRBV20-1 and TRBJ1-4, with D unclear. Trimming shortened V by 3 bases and J by 10 bases, and 15 bases separated the two germline ends. This CDR3 has 13 amino acids. CDR1 is DFQATT and CDR2 is SNEGSKA in the germline V gene (reference sequence). Written as DNA, the CDR3 is TGCAGTGCTAGTAGGGAGACATTTGGAAAACTGTTTTTT. It yields the protein CSASRETFGKLFF.

The chain is built from TRBV10-3 and TRBJ2-5; D is unresolved. V was trimmed by 4 bases and J by 1 base, leaving 13 bases between them. There are 15 residues in the CDR3. Germline CDR1 is ENHRY and CDR2 is SYGVKD. This CDR3 reads CAISAGRTTQETQYF. The CDR3 DNA is TGTGCCATCAGTGCAGGCCGAACGACCCAAGAGACCCAGTACTTC.

This chain uses TRBV7-3 with TRBJ2-1; D is perhaps TRBD2 (6 bases). CDR3 length: 17 residues. V was pared by 1 base and J by 2 bases, with 15 bases between. CDR1 and CDR2 (germline): SGHTA, FQGTGA. The CDR3 spells CASSLNGGGLPYNEQFF. Here the CDR3 DNA reads TGTGCCAGCAGCTTAAATGGTGGAGGGCTACCCTACAATGAGCAGTTCTTC.

This clone appeared once. The CDR3 DNA is TGCGCCAGCAGCAGGGCGGGGCCGCAGTATTTT. Translating it yields CASSRAGPQYF. The chain joins TRBV5-1 to TRBJ2-3, with D possibly TRBD2 on 6 matching bases. Germline V gene data show CDR1 as SGHRS and CDR2 as YFSETQ. The CDR3 contains 11 residues. Trimming removed 4 bases at V and 10 bases at J, with 10 bases between.

CDR3 sequence (DNA): TGTGCCAGCAGCAAAAGAGGGACTAGCGGGGGTCTACCCTACGAGCAGTACTTC. Translating it yields CASSKRGTSGGLPYEQYF. The chain uses TRBV27 and TRBJ2-7; 14 bases map to TRBD2. The germline V gene has CDR1 MNHEY and CDR2 SMNVEV (reference sequence). The CDR3 totals 18 residues. Germline trimming cut 6 bases from V and 2 bases from J; bases unmatched to any gene: 12.

This chain uses TRBV2 with TRBJ2-1; 10 bases match TRBD2. The CDR3 covers 14 residues. CDR1 and CDR2 from the germline V gene are SNHLY and FYNNEI. V was pared by 5 bases and J by 2 bases, with 0 bases of the junction left unmatched. The CDR3 loop is CASSSGGAYNEQFF. Here the CDR3 DNA reads TGTGCCAGCAGTAGCGGGGGGGCCTACAATGAGCAGTTCTTC.

The chain links TRBV4-1 to TRBJ2-7, with 7 positions matching TRBD2. Trimming removed 4 bases from V and 2 bases from J; junction bases left unmatched: 14. The CDR3 extends over 17 amino acids. CDR1 and CDR2 from the germline V gene are MGHRA and YSYEKL. The CDR3 DNA reads TGCGCCAGCAGCCCACCCGGGGGAGCGGGAACTACCTACGAGCAGTACTTC. It specifies CASSPPGGAGTTYEQYF.

The chain is built from TRBV12-3 or TRBV12-4 and TRBJ2-7; D is unclear. Trimming cost V 6 bases and J 2 bases, with 8 bases left between them. The CDR3 extends over 12 amino acids. This CDR3 is CASSQTTYEQYF. The CDR3 DNA reads TGTGCCAGCAGCCAAACAACCTACGAGCAGTACTTC.